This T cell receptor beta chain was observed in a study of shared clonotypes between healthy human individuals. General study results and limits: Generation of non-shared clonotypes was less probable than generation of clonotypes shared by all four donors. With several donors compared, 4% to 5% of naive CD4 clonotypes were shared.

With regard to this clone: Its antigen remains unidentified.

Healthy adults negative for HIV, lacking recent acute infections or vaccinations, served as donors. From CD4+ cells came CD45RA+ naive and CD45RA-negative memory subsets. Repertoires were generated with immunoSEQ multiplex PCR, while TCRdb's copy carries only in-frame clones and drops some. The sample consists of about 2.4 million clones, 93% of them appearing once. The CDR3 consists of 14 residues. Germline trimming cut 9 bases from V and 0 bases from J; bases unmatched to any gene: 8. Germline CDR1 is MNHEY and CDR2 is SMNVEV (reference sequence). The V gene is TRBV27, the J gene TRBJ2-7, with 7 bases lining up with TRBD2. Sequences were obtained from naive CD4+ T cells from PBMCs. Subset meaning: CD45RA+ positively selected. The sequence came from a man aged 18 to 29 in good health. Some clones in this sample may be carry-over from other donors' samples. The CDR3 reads CASQRLATSYEQYF. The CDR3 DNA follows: TGTGCCAGTCAGAGACTAGCTACCTCCTACGAGCAGTACTTC.